The rows below give T cell receptor beta chains drawn from one sample of a study of CD8+ T cells in alopecia areata. Sequencing used immunoSEQ multiplex PCR; TCRdb keeps in-frame clones, though not all of them. This table holds 110,000 to 150,000 clones, about half found once. The sequencing here drew on CD4+ T cells sorted from blood, taken at week 0. The receptors here all came from a human donor with alopecia areata. The CDR3 runs from the conserved cysteine through the conserved F or W. Fields, in order: J gene, D gene, clone size, V gene, CDR3 DNA, CDR3 protein. D genes are given only for firm matches. For some rows the clone size is stated as once, few or many, or as a class when expanded; others skip it.

J: TRBJ2-7; D: TRBD1; size: .; V: TRBV6-5; DNA: TGTGCCAGCAGTTACAGACAGGGCTACGAGCAGTACTTC; CDR3: CASSYRQGYEQYF
J: TRBJ1-2; D: TRBD1; size: .; V: TRBV10-3; DNA: TGTGCCATCAGTGAGTCGACTGGACAGGGGTATGGCTACACCTTC; CDR3: CAISESTGQGYGYTF
J: TRBJ2-7; D: TRBD1; size: few; V: TRBV5-1; DNA: TGCGCCAGCAGCCAAACAGGGGGGATCCTTCGTTACGAGCAGTACTTC; CDR3: CASSQTGGILRYEQYF
J: TRBJ2-6; D: .; size: .; V: TRBV10-3; DNA: TGTGCCATCAGTGAGCGTCCGGGACTCCACTCTGGGGCCAACGTCCTGACTTTC; CDR3: CAISERPGLHSGANVLTF
J: TRBJ2-3; D: .; size: few; V: TRBV29-1; DNA: TGCAGCGCTCTCGAGGCTTGGGGAGATACGCAGTATTTT; CDR3: CSALEAWGDTQYF
J: TRBJ1-1; D: .; size: .; V: TRBV28; DNA: TGTGCCAGCAGGGGCGGCCTAACGGGCACTGAAGCTTTCTTT; CDR3: CASRGGLTGTEAFF
J: TRBJ1-4; D: .; size: .; V: TRBV25-1; DNA: TGTGCCAGCAGTGAATATAGCGGGTATTATGAAAAACTGTTTTTT; CDR3: CASSEYSGYYEKLFF
J: TRBJ1-4; D: TRBD1; size: .; V: TRBV11-2; DNA: TGTGCCAGCAGCAGAGGGACAGTTGCTGAAAAACTGTTTTTT; CDR3: CASSRGTVAEKLFF
J: TRBJ1-1; D: .; size: few; V: TRBV5-1; DNA: TGCGCCAGCAGCCTCCAGAGGGGGAATGTTGAAGCTTTCTTT; CDR3: CASSLQRGNVEAFF
J: TRBJ2-1; D: TRBD1; size: few; V: TRBV4-1; DNA: TGCGCCAGCAGCCTCCAGGGGGATGAGCAGTTCTTC; CDR3: CASSLQGDEQFF
J: TRBJ2-7; D: TRBD1; size: few; V: TRBV28; DNA: TGTGCCAGCAGCCCCCCCCAGGGGGCCTACGAGCAGTACTTC; CDR3: CASSPPQGAYEQYF
J: TRBJ2-4; D: TRBD1; size: .; V: TRBV6-1; DNA: TGTGCCAGCAGTGCAAGGGACAGGGGGACCAAAAACATTCAGTACTTC; CDR3: CASSARDRGTKNIQYF
J: TRBJ1-5; D: .; size: once; V: TRBV28; DNA: TGTGCCAGCAGTTTAGGGAGTGGCAATCAGCCCCAGCATTTT; CDR3: CASSLGSGNQPQHF